This passage covers 11 T cell receptor beta chains from one sample sequenced in a study of T cells expressing NK-cell markers. No DNA is given; TCRdb re-called the 5' RACE reads and lists each CDR3 protein once. The clone table shows over 350,000 distinct CDR3 sequences, with the ten largest holding about 10%. The sample consisted of blood T cells: a sorted CD56 or NKG2C T cell subset, CD4+ or CD8+ T cells, or bulk PBMC T cells (not recorded which). These receptors were collected from a woman between 45 and 60 years old in good health.

J is TRBJ2-3 and V is TRBV5-1; TCRdb picks TRBD2, but there is no DNA to check that call. Germline CDR1 SGHRS, CDR2 YFSETQ. This CDR3 is built from 16 residues. CDR3 protein: CASSPRRVGAEDTQYF.

The genes are TRBV12-3 or TRBV12-4 and TRBJ1-2. The CDR3 totals 14 residues. The CDR3 here is CASSSLQASSGYTF.

The chain is built from TRBV27 and TRBJ2-5; TCRdb designates TRBD1, a call that cannot be tested without DNA. Per the germline V gene, CDR1 is MNHEY and CDR2 is SMNVEV (reference sequence). The CDR3 extends over 15 amino acids. This chain's CDR3 is CATAPLGHHGETQYF.

The J gene is TRBJ2-1, the V gene TRBV12-3 or TRBV12-4. The CDR3 totals 11 residues. The chain's CDR3 is CASSLSFAQFF.

This CDR3 reads CSARAAMAAVDYEQYF. This chain connects TRBV20-1 to TRBJ2-7. The germline V gene encodes CDR1 DFQATT and CDR2 SNEGSKA (reference sequence). The CDR3 length is 16 residues.

The rearrangement uses TRBV18 and TRBJ2-5. The CDR3 length is 12 residues. Germline V gene sequence: CDR1 KGHSH, CDR2 LQKENI. The CDR3 loop is CASNGDQETQYF.

The chain is built from TRBV3-1 and TRBJ1-3; there is no DNA to check the TCRdb D call of TRBD1. Germline-derived CDR1 and CDR2 are LGHDT and YNNKEL (reference sequence). CDR3 size: 15 residues. The CDR3 loop is CASSREGGSGNTIYF.

The genes are TRBV25-1 and TRBJ2-1; without DNA, the TCRdb call of TRBD1 cannot be checked. The CDR3 totals 12 residues. From germline, CDR1 is MGHDK and CDR2 SYGVNS. CDR3 sequence: CASSVRPGWEFF.

This chain joins TRBV24-1 and TRBJ2-3; TCRdb's D call, TRBD1, is unchecked because there is no DNA. Germline loops: CDR1 KGHDR, CDR2 SFDVKD. CDR3 size: 18 residues. CDR3 protein: CATSDGLSRRRFTDTQYF.

The J gene is TRBJ1-1, the V gene TRBV11-2; no DNA is available, so the TRBD1 call from TCRdb remains unchecked. Germline CDR1 is SGHAT and CDR2 is FQNNGV. The CDR3 contains 14 residues. The CDR3 loop is CASSNADRVTEAFF.

V is TRBV5-1 and J is TRBJ1-1. Germline V gene data show CDR1 as SGHRS and CDR2 as YFSETQ. The CDR3 contains 14 residues. The CDR3 sequence is CASSLAAGNTEAFF.